The rows below give T cell receptor beta chains drawn from one sample of a study of blood T cell repertoires in COVID-19. Clones were read by immunoSEQ multiplex PCR, and TCRdb kept only the in-frame ones, dropping some. The repertoire holds some 150,000 clones, with over 80% as singletons. The specimen sequenced was peripheral blood. These receptors were collected from a human donor in a cohort sampled during active COVID-19. Each CDR3 is given with its conserved first and last residue. Fields, in order: V gene, clone size, J gene, D gene, CDR3 protein, CDR3 DNA. A D gene is named only where the DNA matches it firmly. Not every row has a clone size; where given, it reads once, few, many or a size class.

TRBV5-1	-	TRBJ1-4	TRBD1	CASSWGQGAFGNEKLFF	TGCGCCAGCAGCTGGGGACAGGGGGCATTCGGTAATGAAAAACTGTTTTTT
TRBV3-1/TRBV3-2	few	TRBJ2-7	TRBD1	CASSHRDRSVQQYF	TGTGCCAGCAGCCACCGGGACAGGTCCGTCCAGCAGTACTTC
TRBV5-1	-	TRBJ2-1	-	CASTRSNEQFF	TGCGCCAGCACGAGGAGCAATGAGCAGTTCTTC
TRBV28	-	TRBJ1-6	-	CASSFRRERRINSPLHF	TGTGCCAGCAGTTTCCGTCGAGAAAGGAGAATAAATTCACCCCTCCACTTT
TRBV9	-	TRBJ2-7	-	CASSVEIEEGEQYF	TGTGCCAGCAGCGTAGAGATCGAGGAGGGCGAGCAGTACTTC
TRBV3-1/TRBV3-2	-	TRBJ2-7	TRBD2	CASSRELATPYEQYF	TGTGCCAGCAGCCGAGAACTAGCGACCCCCTACGAGCAGTACTTC
TRBV7-2	-	TRBJ2-7	TRBD2	CASSRLAGREQYF	TGTGCCAGCAGCAGACTAGCGGGACGGGAGCAGTACTTC
TRBV6-5	-	TRBJ1-2	TRBD1	CASTRGGTGDGYTF	TGTGCCAGCACCAGAGGAGGGACAGGGGATGGCTACACCTTC
TRBV27	-	TRBJ2-7	-	CASSPYILPYEQYF	TGTGCCAGCAGTCCATATATACTCCCCTACGAGCAGTACTTC
TRBV3-1/TRBV3-2	-	TRBJ1-1	-	CASSPRGGSEAFF	TGTGCCAGCAGCCCCCGGGGGGGCTCTGAAGCTTTCTTT
TRBV3-1/TRBV3-2	-	TRBJ1-3	-	CASSQRPGGSGNTIYF	TGTGCCAGCAGCCAACGCCCCGGGGGCTCTGGAAACACCATATATTTT
TRBV28	-	TRBJ2-7	TRBD2	CASSSPGLAGKNYEQYF	TGTGCCAGCAGTTCACCCGGACTAGCGGGAAAGAACTACGAGCAGTACTTC
TRBV5-1	-	TRBJ2-7	-	CASSEPPGNPRREQYF	TGCGCCAGCAGCGAACCCCCGGGAAACCCTCGGCGCGAGCAGTACTTC
TRBV6-1	-	TRBJ1-1	-	CASSEAGAVTEAFF	TGTGCCAGCAGTGAAGCGGGGGCCGTTACTGAAGCTTTCTTT
TRBV6-1	few	TRBJ1-5	TRBD1	CASSEGTGGLVNQPQHF	TGTGCCAGCAGTGAAGGGACAGGGGGCCTCGTAAATCAGCCCCAGCATTTT
TRBV19	-	TRBJ1-1	-	CASSLTNTALRAEAFF	TGTGCCAGTAGCCTAACAAACACAGCCCTGAGGGCTGAAGCTTTCTTT
TRBV9	few	TRBJ2-2	TRBD2	CASSVGLAGGAGANTGELFF	TGTGCCAGCAGCGTAGGCCTAGCTGGGGGTGCGGGGGCGAACACCGGGGAGCTGTTTTTT
TRBV15	-	TRBJ1-4	TRBD1	CATSEGQSNEKLFF	TGTGCCACCAGCGAGGGACAGTCTAATGAAAAACTGTTTTTT
TRBV5-1	-	TRBJ2-2	-	CASSLVSGNTGELFF	TGCGCCAGCAGCTTGGTTTCGGGGAACACCGGGGAGCTGTTTTTT
TRBV28	-	TRBJ2-7	TRBD1	CASRPGTVEQYF	TGTGCCAGCAGACCCGGGACAGTCGAGCAGTACTTC
TRBV20-1	few	TRBJ1-2	-	CSARDSYGYTF	TGCAGTGCTAGGGACAGCTATGGCTACACCTTC
TRBV11-2	few	TRBJ2-7	TRBD1	CASSRTGVGSYEQYF	TGTGCCAGCAGCCGGACAGGGGTCGGCTCCTACGAGCAGTACTTC
TRBV11-2	-	TRBJ2-5	-	CASSLVGYIGGFGETQYF	TGTGCCAGCAGCTTAGTCGGGTATATCGGGGGATTTGGAGAGACCCAGTACTTC
TRBV7-6	few	TRBJ1-2	-	CASSLLGLQVDYGYTF	TGTGCCAGCAGCTTGTTAGGACTCCAAGTCGACTATGGCTACACCTTC
TRBV4-3	-	TRBJ1-4	-	CASSTNSNEKLFF	TGCGCCAGCAGCACTAATAGTAATGAAAAACTGTTTTTT
TRBV4-1	-	TRBJ2-7	TRBD1	CASSQGLQGPTYEQYF	TGCGCCAGCAGCCAAGGATTACAGGGGCCCACCTACGAGCAGTACTTC
TRBV28	-	TRBJ1-5	TRBD1	CASTLRGRPGQGGPQHF	TGTGCCAGCACCCTAAGGGGGCGTCCGGGACAGGGCGGGCCCCAGCATTTT
TRBV4-2	-	TRBJ2-3	-	CASSQELASTDTQYF	TGTGCCAGCAGCCAAGAACTAGCTAGCACAGATACGCAGTATTTT
TRBV18	-	TRBJ1-1	TRBD1	CASSPEQGGFSEAFF	TGTGCCAGCTCACCCGAGCAGGGGGGATTCTCTGAAGCTTTCTTT
TRBV11-1	once	TRBJ2-7	TRBD1	CASRSGQGYEQYF	TGTGCCAGCAGGTCGGGACAGGGCTACGAGCAGTACTTC
TRBV28	-	TRBJ2-3	TRBD2	CASSGAGVGTDTQYF	TGTGCCAGCAGTGGGGCGGGAGTGGGCACAGATACGCAGTATTTT
TRBV19	-	TRBJ1-2	-	CASSEQGYGYTF	TGTGCCAGTAGTGAACAGGGATATGGCTACACCTTC
TRBV5-1	once	TRBJ2-7	TRBD2	CASSLSPLSTSGSYEQYF	TGCGCCAGCAGCTTGTCCCCTCTTTCGACTAGCGGTTCATACGAGCAGTACTTC
TRBV10-3	once	TRBJ1-1	-	CAISGGPEAFF	TGTGCCATCAGTGGGGGCCCTGAAGCTTTCTTT
TRBV20-1	-	TRBJ2-7	-	CSASPGIGLFEQYF	TGCAGTGCTAGTCCAGGGATCGGGCTCTTCGAGCAGTACTTC
TRBV7-3	-	TRBJ1-1	-	CASSLTTATNTEAFF	TGTGCCAGCAGCTTAACGACAGCCACGAACACTGAAGCTTTCTTT
TRBV29-1	few	TRBJ2-5	TRBD2	CSVSIGLAGVGRGYF	TGCAGCGTCTCCATCGGACTAGCGGGAGTGGGCCGGGGGTACTTC
TRBV25-1	-	TRBJ1-2	TRBD1	CASSETGQGAHGYTF	TGTGCCAGCAGTGAAACGGGACAGGGGGCACATGGCTACACCTTC
TRBV28	-	TRBJ1-3	-	CASSFRSSGNTIYF	TGTGCCAGCAGTTTCCGGAGCTCTGGAAACACCATATATTTT
TRBV2	few	TRBJ2-7	TRBD2	CASSPPARTSYEQYF	TGTGCCAGCAGTCCCCCTGCAAGGACTAGCTACGAGCAGTACTTC
TRBV19	-	TRBJ2-6	-	CASSPNRATPSGANVLTF	TGTGCCAGTAGTCCTAACAGGGCCACACCCTCTGGGGCCAACGTCCTGACTTTC
TRBV4-3	-	TRBJ2-2	TRBD2	CASSQGAGGLTGELFF	TGCGCCAGCAGCCAAGGGGCGGGAGGGCTTACCGGGGAGCTGTTTTTT